Following are 13 T cell receptor beta chains from one sample sequenced in a study of blood T cell repertoires in COVID-19. Measured with immunoSEQ multiplex PCR; TCRdb has only the in-frame clones, and not every one. The table records 270,000 or so clones, around 86% of them present only once. Sequenced: peripheral blood. The receptors were sampled from a human donor in a cohort sampled during active COVID-19.

The chain has TRBV6-1 and TRBJ2-1, with D perhaps matching TRBD2 (5 bases). This CDR3 is 16 amino acids long. With 3 bases removed from V and 0 bases from J, the gap between germline ends came to 12 bases. Per the germline V gene, CDR1 is MNHNS and CDR2 is SASEGT. CDR3 protein: CASSDGLLGSYNEQFF. The DNA for the CDR3 is TGTGCCAGCAGTGACGGACTTCTTGGCTCCTACAATGAGCAGTTCTTC.

This clone was detected a few times. The chain uses TRBV6-5 and TRBJ1-2; no clear D gene. Germline loops: CDR1 MNHEY, CDR2 SVGAGI. Trimming shortened V by 4 bases and J by 4 bases, and 10 bases separated the two germline ends. The CDR3 runs 13 residues. CDR3 nucleotide sequence: TGTGCCAGCAGTTCAATTAACACCTATGGCTACACCTTC. Its protein is CASSSINTYGYTF.

The CDR3 bases are TGTGCCAGCAGTTTAGGGACAACAGGGGACTATGGCTACACCTTC. As protein: CASSLGTTGDYGYTF. V is TRBV27 and J is TRBJ1-2, with 7 bases matching TRBD1. Germline V gene data show CDR1 as MNHEY and CDR2 as SMNVEV (reference sequence). The CDR3 has 15 residues. J gave up 3 bases and V 2 bases, and 6 bases lay outside the gene matches.

The chain is built from TRBV9 and TRBJ1-2, with D possibly being TRBD1 (5 bases). Germline lookup yields CDR1 SGDLS and CDR2 YYNGEE. This CDR3 is built from 17 residues. The germline V and J ends were trimmed by 0 bases and 4 bases, with 19 bases remaining between them. The CDR3 spells CASSVDPAGRSLYGYTF. The CDR3 DNA reads TGTGCCAGCAGCGTAGACCCCGCAGGGAGGTCACTCTATGGCTACACCTTC.

The chain has TRBV7-9 and TRBJ2-3; 14 positions match TRBD2. CDR1 SEHNR and CDR2 FQNEAQ come from the germline V gene (reference sequence). The CDR3 contains 16 residues. The V segment lost 5 bases and the J segment 1 base; nucleotides outside the gene matches: 2. CDR3 bases: TGTGCCAGCAGCCCGGGACTAGCGGGAGGCACAGATACGCAGTATTTT. Amino acids: CASSPGLAGGTDTQYF.

J is TRBJ1-1 and V is TRBV3-1 (or the pseudogene TRBV3-2), with no clear D. The CDR3 consists of 14 residues. The germline V gene encodes CDR1 LGHDT and CDR2 YNNKEL (reference sequence). Trimming pared 3 bases from V and 5 bases from J, leaving 13 bases between. As DNA, the CDR3 is TGTGCCAGCAGCCACGGGAGCTTTAGGACTGAAGCTTTCTTT. It encodes CASSHGSFRTEAFF.

This chain joins TRBV7-8 and TRBJ1-2; 9 positions match TRBD1. CDR3 length: 15 amino acids. V trimming: 8 bases; J trimming: 4 bases; junction bases outside the gene matches: 11. The germline gives CDR1 SGHVS, CDR2 FQNEAQ. For the CDR3, the DNA is TGTGCCAGCTCGCCGGGACAGGGATGGGGCTATGGCTACACCTTC. It translates to CASSPGQGWGYGYTF.

This clone appeared a few times. The chain couples TRBV12-3 or TRBV12-4 to TRBJ2-7, with a possible D match to TRBD2 (5 bases). There are 12 residues in the CDR3. Trimming cost V 9 bases and J 2 bases, with 11 bases left between them. CDR3 sequence (DNA): TGTGCCAGGATACTAGATCCCTACGAGCAGTACTTC. This encodes CARILDPYEQYF.

The chain has TRBV11-2 and TRBJ2-1; maybe TRBD1 (6 bases). Trimming took 7 bases from V and 4 from J, leaving 20 bases between them. The CDR3 covers 16 residues. CDR1 and CDR2 (germline): SGHAT, FQNNGV. The CDR3 loop reads CASTVDRYGTYNEQFF. The CDR3 DNA sequence: TGTGCCAGCACCGTTGACAGGTATGGCACTTACAATGAGCAGTTCTTC.

This clone has just one count. This rearrangement joins TRBV28 to TRBJ2-7, with D maybe TRBD2 (6 bases). This CDR3 is built from 14 residues. V lost 6 bases, J lost 5 bases, and 17 bases lay in between. The germline CDR1 and CDR2 sequences are MDHEN and SYDVKM. CDR3 amino acids: CASRLVGRIHEQYF. CDR3 bases: TGTGCCAGCAGGCTAGTCGGGAGAATCCACGAGCAGTACTTC.

The genes are TRBV21-1 and TRBJ1-1. TRBV21-1 is recorded as a pseudogene. The CDR3 has 13 amino acids. The CDR3 region is CASSRRGNTEAFF. The CDR3 DNA reads TGTGCCAGCAGCAGGAGAGGGAACACTGAAGCTTTCTTT.

This sequence joins TRBV6-2 or TRBV6-3 and TRBJ1-5; D is undetermined. The CDR3 runs 19 residues. V was pared by 0 bases and J by 0 bases, with 18 bases between. CDR1 and CDR2 from the germline V gene are MNHEY and SVGEGT. CDR3 protein: CASSYSATGGPLSNQPQHF. In nucleotides, the CDR3 is TGTGCCAGCAGTTACTCGGCCACGGGAGGGCCCCTTAGCAATCAGCCCCAGCATTTT.

The J gene is TRBJ2-5, the V gene TRBV4-1, with D tentatively TRBD1 (5 bases). The CDR3 loop spans 14 amino acids. The germline gives CDR1 MGHRA, CDR2 YSYEKL. Trimming took 5 bases from V and 3 from J, leaving 13 bases between them. CDR3 residues: CASSSDRNKETQYF. In DNA form, the CDR3 reads TGCGCCAGCAGCTCCGACAGAAACAAAGAGACCCAGTACTTC.